The following is a TCR beta chain sequence with its context. Its binding antigen is unknown. Base qualities are missing; no much larger clone stands one base away. CDR1 LGHDT and CDR2 YNNKEL are derived from the germline V gene (reference sequence). Trimming removed 1 base from V and 9 bases from J, leaving 10 bases between the germline ends. The CDR3, cysteine through phenylalanine, is 12 amino acids long. CDR3 DNA only is kept here, 36 bases in frame from base 1. This sample stems from a study of blood T cell repertoires in COVID-19 (dated by TCRdb to 2020 to 2021). Turning to the overall study: Samples covering the acute and convalescent phases of COVID-19 were provided by collaborators in the United States, Italy and Spain. Deeply sampled blood TCRbeta repertoires from subjects exposed to, actively infected with, or recovered from COVID-19 were included in the dataset. A de-identified subject ID, COVID-19 status, age in years and sex were almost always included in the sample metadata. Where HLA class I and class II types were available, the types were taken from metadata supplied by the sample provider, not from assay-based typing. The repertoires were made available in a free public database intended to serve as a resource for research on the immune response to SARS-CoV-2. The material from the prospective study consisted of cDNA or gDNA derived from T cells, B-cell-depleted T cells, or PBMCs. The samples were drawn from the first 160 participants of the ongoing ImmuneRACE study and from 1,254 subjects provided by 6 global collaborators. Here is what the overall study found, with its caveats: The quantity of clinical and demographic metadata differed by source and by participant and was supplied without curation.

TCRbeta CDR3 regions were amplified from genomic DNA by means of the immunoSEQ Assay, a bias-controlled multiplex PCR. The study's own analysis went as follows. The number of nucleated cells in each sample was estimated by amplification of reference gene primers within the assay. To quantify the absolute abundance of each unique TCRbeta CDR3 rearrangement, sequence reads were collapsed and filtered. For each sample, productive Simpson clonality was calculated as the square root of Simpson's diversity index across productive rearrangements. TCRdb took over this immuneACCESS table, retaining in-frame rearrangements with V and J assigned. Such tables are incomplete; in checked studies, under half of the missing clones stem from an unresolved V gene, and the remainder is unexplained. The V and J calls and clone size come from that table; D and trimming were worked out from the DNA. The sample table contains almost 85,000 clones; only one count was recorded for over 70% of them. The ten largest clones capture 39% of the sample.

Whole blood was collected in K2EDTA tubes by collaborating institutions according to the institutions' own protocols. For TCRbeta analysis, collaborators shipped samples in one of three forms: frozen whole blood, isolated PBMCs, or DNA extracted from either of those sample types. The sample was peripheral blood. Here the chain combines TRBV3-1 (or the pseudogene TRBV3-2) and TRBJ2-7; a tentative D match to TRBD2 spans 5 bases. This receptor was identified in an elderly man with active or convalescent COVID-19. Here the CDR3 is given as CASSQASRGQYF. The nucleotide sequence reads TGTGCCAGCAGCCAAGCTAGTCGGGGGCAGTACTTC.